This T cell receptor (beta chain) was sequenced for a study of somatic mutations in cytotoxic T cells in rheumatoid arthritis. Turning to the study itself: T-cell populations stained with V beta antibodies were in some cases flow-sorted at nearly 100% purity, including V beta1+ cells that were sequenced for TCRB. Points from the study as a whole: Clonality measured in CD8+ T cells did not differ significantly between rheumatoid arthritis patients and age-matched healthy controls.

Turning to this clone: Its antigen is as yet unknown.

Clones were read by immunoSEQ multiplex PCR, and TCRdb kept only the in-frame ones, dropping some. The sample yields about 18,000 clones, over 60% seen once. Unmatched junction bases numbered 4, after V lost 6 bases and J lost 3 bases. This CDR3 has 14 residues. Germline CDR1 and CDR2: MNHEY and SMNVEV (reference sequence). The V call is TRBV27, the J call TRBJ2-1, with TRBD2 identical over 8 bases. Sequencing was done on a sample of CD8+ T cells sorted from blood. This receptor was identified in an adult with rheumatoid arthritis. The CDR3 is CASRPGGIYNEQFF. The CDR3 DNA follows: TGTGCCAGCAGGCCGGGGGGGATCTACAATGAGCAGTTCTTC.